This entry lists 14 T cell receptor beta chains sequenced from one sample in a study of T cell responses to AZD1222 COVID-19 vaccine. TCRdb's table, derived via immunoSEQ multiplex PCR, lists solely in-frame clones and lacks some. The profile covers approximately 150,000 clones, with more than 80% appearing a single time and 2.5% to 3% taken by the ten largest. Sequenced here: peripheral blood, sampled on day 0 of AZD1222 vaccination. These TCRs come from an adult in good health.

This rearrangement joins TRBV6-4 to TRBJ2-2; 7 nucleotides agree with TRBD1. With 8 bases clipped from V and 6 bases from J, the junction kept 9 bases outside the gene matches. This CDR3 has 14 amino acids. CDR1 MRHNA and CDR2 SNTAGT come from the germline V gene. This chain's CDR3 is CASGTQGTPGELFF. CDR3 DNA: TGTGCCAGCGGAACACAGGGGACCCCCGGGGAGCTGTTTTTT.

This clone was seen at least ten times. This chain connects TRBV6-5 to TRBJ2-3; possibly TRBD1 for D (6 bases). The V gene's germline CDR1 is MNHEY and CDR2 SVGAGI. Trimming took off 6 bases at V and 0 bases at J, with 10 bases between the two ends. This CDR3 contains 14 residues. The CDR3 region is CASSSGESTDTQYF. For the CDR3, the DNA is TGTGCCAGCAGCTCAGGGGAGAGCACAGATACGCAGTATTTT.

A remark on this clone: This same CDR3 is encoded by further DNA sequences in the sample. This sequence joins TRBV18 and TRBJ1-3; no definite D call. This CDR3 comprises 15 residues. Germline CDR1 reads KGHSH; CDR2 reads LQKENI. The V end was cut by 0 bases, the J end by 0 bases, with 6 bases between. CDR3 amino acids: CASSPPVGSGNTIYF. The CDR3, as DNA: TGTGCCAGCTCACCACCGGTTGGCTCTGGAAACACCATATATTTT. Supplemented by reference TRBV18 and TRBJ1-3, the full variable domain reads NAGVMQNPRHLVRRRGQEARLRCSPMKGHSHVYWYRQLPEEGLKFMVYLQKENIIDESGMPKERFSAEFPKEGPSILRIQQVVRGDSAAYFCASSPPVGSGNTIYFGEGSWLTVV.

This clone appeared a few times. The gene calls are TRBV9 and TRBJ2-7, with TRBD1 matching 8 bases. Germline loops: CDR1 SGDLS, CDR2 YYNGEE. V lost 0 bases and J lost 7; bases outside the gene matches: 6. The CDR3 length is 14 residues. The CDR3 DNA reads TGTGCCAGCAGCGTAGGGACAGGGCCGTGGGAGCAGTACTTC. It specifies CASSVGTGPWEQYF.

V usage is TRBV28 and J usage is TRBJ1-4; tentatively, D is TRBD1 (6 bases). Germline V gene sequence: CDR1 MDHEN, CDR2 SYDVKM. V lost 6 bases and J 0 bases, leaving 11 bases between the germline ends. This CDR3 contains 15 residues. For the CDR3, the DNA is TGTGCCAGCAGCTTTAACAGGGCAACTAATGAAAAACTGTTTTTT. It yields the protein CASSFNRATNEKLFF. Full variable domain (remainder filled in from reference TRBV28 and TRBJ1-4): DVKVTQSSRYLVKRTGEKVFLECVQDMDHENMFWYRQDPGLGLRLIYFSYDVKMKEKGDIPEGYSVSREKKERFSLILESASTNQTSMYLCASSFNRATNEKLFFGSGTQLSVL.

The chain recombines TRBV7-8 with TRBJ2-3; no clear D. The V end was cut by 5 bases, the J end by 0 bases, with 12 bases between. CDR3 length: 15 residues. From germline, CDR1 is SGHVS and CDR2 FQNEAQ. For the CDR3, the DNA is TGTGCCAGCAGCCCCCTTAGCTTAAGCACAGATACGCAGTATTTT. It encodes CASSPLSLSTDTQYF.

This clone occurred a few times. The V and J genes are TRBV5-1 and TRBJ2-5; D remains ambiguous. Looked up from germline, CDR1 is SGHRS and CDR2 is YFSETQ. The CDR3 runs 13 residues. Trimming removed 2 bases at V and 5 bases at J, with 10 bases between. The DNA of the CDR3 is TGCGCCAGCAGCTTCGGCACCTACGAGACCCAGTACTTC. Protein: CASSFGTYETQYF.

A few counts support this clone. V usage is TRBV19 and J usage is TRBJ1-5; D remains ambiguous. CDR1 is LNHDA, CDR2 SQIVND, per germline (reference sequence). The V gene lost 7 bases and the J gene lost 3 bases, with 16 bases spanning the gap. The CDR3 runs to 15 residues. The CDR3 coding sequence is TGTGCCAGTACCCGAGGGCAGCCTAACAATCAGCCCCAGCATTTT. This sequence encodes CASTRGQPNNQPQHF.

The chain recombines TRBV3-1 (or the pseudogene TRBV3-2) with TRBJ2-1; D uncertain. The CDR3 has 11 residues. The germline gives CDR1 LGHDT, CDR2 YNNKEL (reference sequence). The germline V and J ends were trimmed by 3 bases and 6 bases, with 3 bases remaining between them. The CDR3 coding sequence is TGTGCCAGCAGCCACCTCAATGAGCAGTTCTTC. Protein product: CASSHLNEQFF.

This clone has a single count. The chain has TRBV2 and TRBJ1-3, with 8 nucleotides matching TRBD1. The CDR3 length is 15 residues. J was trimmed by 6 bases and V by 4 bases; bases with no gene match: 8. In germline, CDR1 is SNHLY, CDR2 FYNNEI. For the CDR3, the DNA is TGTGCCAGCAGTGCACAGGGGGTCGGTTCAAACACCATATATTTT. Amino acids: CASSAQGVGSNTIYF.

The chain recombines TRBV6-5 with TRBJ2-3; tentative D call: TRBD2 (6 bases). The V end was cut by 3 bases, the J end by 0 bases, with 13 bases between. Germline-derived CDR1 and CDR2 are MNHEY and SVGAGI. CDR3 size: 16 residues. CDR3 protein: CASSYGGGTSTDTQYF. The DNA for the CDR3 is TGTGCCAGCAGTTATGGTGGAGGGACTAGCACAGATACGCAGTATTTT.

The chain is built from TRBV19 and TRBJ1-6; 9 positions match TRBD1. This CDR3 has 14 residues. Germline V CDR1 and CDR2: LNHDA, SQIVND (reference sequence). Unmatched junction bases numbered 5, after V lost 4 bases and J lost 10 bases. CDR3 loop: CASSTGTGRSPLHF. The CDR3 DNA reads as TGTGCCAGTAGTACCGGGACAGGGCGGTCACCCCTCCACTTT.

The chain is built from TRBV9 and TRBJ1-2; D unclear. This CDR3 spans 15 amino acids. Germline CDR1 is SGDLS and CDR2 is YYNGEE. V dropped 0 bases and J dropped 2 bases, with 11 bases sitting between them. Here the CDR3 DNA reads TGTGCCAGCAGCGTAGACAAGGAAGGAAACTATGGCTACACCTTC. This codes for CASSVDKEGNYGYTF. The full variable domain, in which reference TRBV9 and TRBJ1-2 provide the parts outside the CDR3, is DSGVTQTPKHLITATGQRVTLRCSPRSGDLSVYWYQQSLDQGLQFLIQYYNGEERAKGNILERFSAQQFPDLHSELNLSSLELGDSALYFCASSVDKEGNYGYTFGSGTRLTVV.

The table lists this clone with a count of one. The chain joins TRBV27 to TRBJ1-2; 9 nucleotides align to TRBD1. The CDR3 has 15 amino acids. V shed 3 bases, J shed 8 bases, and the junction held 10 bases outside the gene matches. Germline CDR1 is MNHEY and CDR2 is SMNVEV (reference sequence). CDR3 sequence reads: CASSLRGTGLMGYTF. CDR3 sequence (DNA): TGTGCCAGCAGTTTGCGAGGGACAGGGCTAATGGGCTACACCTTC.